This T cell receptor beta chain derives from a study of shared clonotypes between healthy human individuals. As for this clone: Its specificity is not known.

What CD8 memory combined were CD45RO+ cells and CCR7-negative CD45RA+ TemRA cells. Profiled with immunoSEQ multiplex PCR; TCRdb holds only in-frame clones, not every one. The sample has roughly 380,000 clones; 90% to 98% are singletons. Broader study findings: Several donors held about 5% of naive CD4 clonotypes in common.

Trimming took 10 bases from V and 5 from J, leaving 21 bases between them. The CDR3 consists of 14 residues. Per the germline V gene, CDR1 is SNHLY and CDR2 is FYNNEI. The rearrangement uses TRBV2 and TRBJ2-7; possibly TRBD1 for D (6 bases). The sample taken for sequencing was memory CD8+ T cells sorted from blood. Subset meaning: CD45RO+ cells pooled with CCR7-negative TemRA cells. The sequence was obtained from a man aged 25 to 40 in good health. The CDR3 here is CATGFRGPGDEQYF. The CDR3 DNA sequence: TGTGCCACCGGATTTAGAGGGCCAGGGGACGAGCAGTACTTC.